This is a list of T cell receptor beta chains from one sample in a study of cytomegalovirus exposure and HLA in healthy donors. This table comes from immunoSEQ multiplex PCR, and its TCRdb copy is limited to in-frame clones, with some not included. Its table records around 45,000 clones. Sample: PBMCs. The origin of the receptors is a woman in her 30s in good health and CMV-seronegative. Both conserved end residues are part of each CDR3. Fields, in order: V gene, J gene, CDR3 protein.

>TRBV27|TRBJ2-7
CASSSGGYEQYF
>TRBV4-3|TRBJ2-5
CASSQELAGNAETQYF
>TRBV7-7|TRBJ2-1
CASSQWASGNNEQFF
>TRBV4-3|TRBJ2-1
CASSQGFAGGYNEQFF
>TRBV28|TRBJ2-5
CASSFGGRETQYF
>TRBV6-1|TRBJ2-5
CASSEDRVLETQYF
>TRBV6-5|TRBJ2-2
CASGIVGLAAGELFF
>TRBV6-6|TRBJ1-2
CASSYSTTTAYGYTF
>TRBV19|TRBJ1-5
CASSSFQGARWPQHF
>TRBV11-2|TRBJ2-7
CASSLRGLAGREQSYEQYF
>TRBV5-3|TRBJ2-7
CALRGGGEQYF
>TRBV19|TRBJ1-2
CASSIAGVGGYTF
>TRBV6-1|TRBJ2-5
CASRDRGIETQYF
>TRBV6-5|TRBJ2-7
CASSYTWGDSYEQYF
>TRBV19|TRBJ1-1
CASSRPDRGNTEAFF
>TRBV19|TRBJ1-1
CASSIGAADAHAFF
>TRBV4-2|TRBJ2-3
CASSQEREGPDTQYF
>TRBV9|TRBJ1-1
CASSPAFSTGMNTEAFF
>TRBV2|TRBJ2-2
CASSVDRDDTGELFF
>TRBV28|TRBJ1-5
CASSFGRGRQPQHF
>TRBV29-1|TRBJ1-2
CSVEPRQGSNYGYTF
>TRBV4-2|TRBJ2-3
CASSQVLTSGRAEDTQYF
>TRBV4-1|TRBJ1-4
CASSQDKSLGASANEKLFF
>TRBV18|TRBJ2-2
CASSPQRVSGLTGELFF
>TRBV19|TRBJ2-7
CASRRIIYEQYF
>TRBV7-3|TRBJ2-3
CASSWTSGGTDTQYF
>TRBV6-5|TRBJ2-2
CASRETGLNTGELFF
>TRBV5-6|TRBJ1-2
CASSLGGNNYGYTF
>TRBV11-3|TRBJ1-1
CATRQGMNTEAFF
>TRBV19|TRBJ2-7
CASSGTSGSYEQYF
>TRBV9|TRBJ2-2
CASSVSGSSNTGELFF
>TRBV6-5|TRBJ2-7
CASSFDRAKAYEQYF
>TRBV29-1|TRBJ2-2
CSVKGQGSGTGELFF
>TRBV7-9|TRBJ2-2
CASSRLAVNTGELFF
>TRBV10-3|TRBJ1-2
CAISEPDRGLTYGYTF
>TRBV28|TRBJ1-2
CASSFSRGYTF
>TRBV28|TRBJ2-6
CASSLGGSSGANVLTF